This entry concerns a single T cell receptor beta chain. This sample is part of a study of blood T cell repertoires in COVID-19. The CDR3 consists of 13 residues. Germline lookup yields CDR1 SGHRS and CDR2 YFSETQ. The V end was cut by 4 bases, the J end by 5 bases, with 11 bases between. Clones were sequenced by immunoSEQ multiplex PCR, and TCRdb holds only the in-frame ones, with some missing. The table shows 100,000 to 130,000 clones, with more than 70% occurring only once. The receptor's source is a human donor in a cohort sampled during active COVID-19. The chain uses TRBV5-1 and TRBJ2-3; no reliable D call. What was sequenced was peripheral blood. The CDR3 DNA sequence: TGCGCCAGCAGCCTCCTAGTTCAAGATACGCAGTATTTT. Translated, it gives CASSLLVQDTQYF.